This T cell receptor beta chain comes out of a study of vaccination and CD4 T cells after COVID-19 (dated by TCRdb to between 2021 and 2024). Turning to the overall study: Convalescent patients had a positive SARS-CoV-2 result on nasal swab PCR, and of these patients, nine had mild disease and one had severe disease. The cultures were stimulated with overlapping spike peptide pools from SARS-CoV-2 and from the common cold coronaviruses HCoV-NL63, HCoV-OC43 and HCoV-229E. Post-vaccine blood samples were obtained a median of approximately 74 days after the second vaccine dose, with a range of about 12 to 241 days. In 10 COVID-19 convalescent patients and a handful of infection-naive healthy vaccine recipients, researchers compared the spike-specific CD4+ TCR repertoire from before mRNA vaccination with the repertoire from after. In the convalescent cohort there were six males and four females, among whom were two Hispanic individuals, seven Caucasians, two Asians and one multiracial person. Post-COVID blood samples were collected from convalescent patients a median of around 96 days after diagnosis, with a range of roughly 30 to 170 days. As controls, cultures received a CEFX viral epitope pool (the positive control), an HIV-1 Nef peptide pool (the negative control), or no peptide at all. Participants got two doses of the Pfizer-BioNTech BNT162b2 vaccine (n=8) or two doses of the Moderna mRNA-1273 vaccine (n=2).

Comment on this clonotype: There is no known antigen for this receptor. One base away there is no much larger clone; base qualities are not given.

The sample's treatment or condition label, in plain terms: roughly 11-day PBMC culture with coronavirus spike peptide pools or control peptides (ViraFEST assay). The study used the ViraFEST assay, which expanded antigen-specific T cells with peptide pools and then identified expanded clonotypes by TCR sequencing. The positive SARS-CoV-2 PCR tests of the convalescent patients were dated from March to December 2020, before the Alpha, Beta and Delta variants emerged in the United States. Each well held 2 million to 2.5 million PBMCs cultured with roughly 10 ug/ml peptide pools in IMDM containing around 5% human AB serum and 9 to 10 IU/ml IL-2. On days 3 and 7, half of the culture medium was replaced with fresh IL-2-containing medium. CD4+ T cells were isolated after about nine days of culture through negative selection using the EasySep CD4+ T cell isolation kit. PBMCs were separated from whole blood using Ficoll-Paque Plus gradient centrifugation and then either used fresh or cryopreserved at -140C. Each culture condition was generally run in triplicate wells.

Overall study outcomes, separate from this receptor: Nearly all vaccine-specific clones in convalescent patients (304 of 307) were mono-reactive for SARS-CoV-2 spike rather than cross-reactive with common cold coronaviruses. Only a relatively small number of convalescent patients were included in the study, and early timepoints following natural infection were not analyzed. The median number of SARS-CoV-2-reactive clonotypes rose from 21 after infection to roughly 40 after vaccination, but the change was not significant. In convalescent patients, a median approximately 90% of post-vaccine SARS-CoV-2-reactive clones were detected only after vaccination, suggesting vaccine-specific priming.

The germline V gene (reference sequence) supplies CDR1 DFQATT and CDR2 SNEGSKA. The cysteine opens and the phenylalanine closes a CDR3 of 14 amino acids. Only CDR3 DNA remains: 42 bases, in frame from the first base. Trimming at the junction amounts to 3 bases on V and 6 bases on J, and the germline ends lie 15 bases apart. The method behind the library was PCR. DNA from cultured CD4+ T cells underwent TCR sequencing with the Oncomine TCR Beta short-read assay at the Johns Hopkins FTIC core. The QIAamp micro DNA kit was used to extract genomic DNA from the cultured CD4+ T cells. Oncomine TCR Beta libraries made from cultured CD4+ T cells were pooled using unique dual indexes and sequenced on an Illumina iSeq 100. The original methods were these. Non-productive sequences were filtered out, and CDR3s that did not start with C, did not end with F or W, or were shorter than 7 amino acids were discarded. The MANAFEST web application identified antigen-specific clonotypes by comparing peptide-stimulated wells against reference wells and other culture wells. An FDR below 0.05, an odds ratio above 5, and a productive frequency above 0.1% in at least two of three replicate wells were required for clones to be considered positive. A clonotype was classed as cross-reactive if the clonotype showed significant expansion both in SARS-CoV-2 spike wells and in at least one common cold coronavirus spike condition. CDR3 homology was assessed with Levenshtein distances (stringdist) and unrooted phylogenetic trees (ape) in R version 3.6.1. TCRdb reworked the public reads: Q25 trimming with fastp, MiXCR clone assembly, productive beta chains retained. Each record represents a unique CDR3 protein, reported with the most common genes and DNA among its rows. It is TCRdb's table, rather than the study itself, that gives the V and J calls and clone size. For this sample the table gives about 20,000 distinct CDR3 sequences, of which 45% to 60% were detected only once. The ten largest clones take up around 9.5% of the sample.

Source material: CD4+ T cells from blood, cultured in vitro. The TCR sequence derives from a human donor who had recovered from COVID-19. The V and J genes are TRBV20-1 and TRBJ1-5, with an unclear D gene assignment. The DNA is as follows: TGCAGTGCTAGCGGAAGTTACTCAACTCAGCCCCAGCATTTT. Its product reads: CSASGSYSTQPQHF.